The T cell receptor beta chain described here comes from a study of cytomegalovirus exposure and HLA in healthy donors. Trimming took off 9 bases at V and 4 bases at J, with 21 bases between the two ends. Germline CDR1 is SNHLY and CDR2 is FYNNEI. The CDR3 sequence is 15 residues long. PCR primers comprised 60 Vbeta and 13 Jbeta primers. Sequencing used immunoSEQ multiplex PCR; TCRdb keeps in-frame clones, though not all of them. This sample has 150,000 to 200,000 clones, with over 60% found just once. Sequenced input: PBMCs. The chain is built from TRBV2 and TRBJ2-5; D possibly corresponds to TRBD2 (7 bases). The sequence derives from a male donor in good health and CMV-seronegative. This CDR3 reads CASRLDGGGLETQYF. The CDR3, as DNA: TGTGCCAGTCGCCTAGATGGGGGGGGGCTAGAGACCCAGTACTTC.